One sample yielded the 17 T cell receptor beta chains listed below, sequenced in a study of blood T cells in healthy people across ages. A second PCR, run for roughly 7 to 12 cycles, used a sample-barcoded 5' primer plus a J-beta primer mix. TCRdb ran MiXCR on the 5' RACE reads and lists one entry per CDR3 protein. Of roughly 730,000 distinct CDR3 sequences listed, about 56% are singletons. Source material: blood. These receptors all stem from a man aged 40-55 years in good health.

This chain joins TRBV5-5 and TRBJ1-1; maybe TRBD1 (5 bases). Trimming removed 1 base from V and 0 bases from J, with 13 bases in between. The CDR3 has 16 residues. The V gene's germline CDR1 is SGHKS and CDR2 YYEKEE (reference sequence). In nucleotides, the CDR3 is TGTGCCAGCAGCTTGAACGCGGGACGGATGAACACTGAAGCTTTCTTT. Amino acid sequence: CASSLNAGRMNTEAFF.

The chain carries TRBV20-1 and TRBJ2-7, with a tentative D call TRBD2 (6 bases). There are 13 residues in the CDR3. V was trimmed by 6 bases and J by 1 base, leaving 13 bases between them. Per germline, CDR1 DFQATT and CDR2 SNEGSKA (reference sequence). The DNA for the CDR3 is TGCAGTGCCGCGGGACTCCCTTCCTACGAGCAGTACTTC. The encoded protein is CSAAGLPSYEQYF.

The chain employs TRBV28 and TRBJ2-5, with 9 positions matching TRBD1. Near its end, the DNA agrees better with TRBJ2-7, so the J call may be wrong. Germline values: CDR1 MDHEN, CDR2 SYDVKM. The CDR3 covers 15 residues. In nucleotides, the CDR3 is TGTGCCAGCAGTTTTGTGGGACAGGGTCGCGACGAGCAGTACTTC. This translates into CASSFVGQGRDEQYF.

This chain uses TRBV20-1 with TRBJ2-7; tentatively, D is TRBD1 (6 bases). The CDR3 consists of 11 residues. Germline V gene sequence: CDR1 DFQATT, CDR2 SNEGSKA (reference sequence). V was clipped by 4 bases and J by 6 bases, with 10 bases between them. CDR3 region: CSANDRSEQYF. The CDR3 nucleotides read TGCAGTGCTAATGACAGGTCCGAGCAGTACTTC.

The chain has TRBV7-2 and TRBJ2-7, with 8 bases lining up with TRBD1. Germline loops: CDR1 SGHTA, CDR2 FQGNSA. The CDR3 is 15 amino acids. V shed 5 bases, J shed 6 bases, and the junction held 12 bases outside the gene matches. The DNA for the CDR3 is TGTGCCAGCAGCCGATCTTGGACAGGGAACAGCGAGCAGTACTTC. This codes for CASSRSWTGNSEQYF.

The chain carries TRBV9 and TRBJ2-3, with D perhaps TRBD2 (6 bases). The CDR3 length is 14 residues. CDR1 SGDLS and CDR2 YYNGEE come from the germline V gene. The germline V and J ends were trimmed by 3 bases and 9 bases, with 17 bases remaining between them. This CDR3 reads CASSDGTPHETQYF. The CDR3 nucleotides are TGTGCCAGCAGCGATGGGACTCCCCACGAAACGCAGTATTTT.

The chain uses TRBV5-5 and TRBJ1-4; D gene ambiguous. The CDR3 totals 16 residues. From germline, CDR1 is SGHKS and CDR2 YYEKEE (reference sequence). Deletions cut 1 base from V and 5 bases from J, with 15 bases between. The CDR3 is CASSLTYPESNEKLFF. For the CDR3, the DNA is TGTGCCAGCAGCTTGACCTATCCAGAGAGCAATGAAAAACTGTTTTTT.

The chain has TRBV9 and TRBJ1-2, with 9 positions matching TRBD1. The trim removed 0 bases at V and 6 bases at J, leaving 9 bases unmatched. CDR1 is SGDLS, CDR2 YYNGEE, per germline. The CDR3 covers 16 residues. The CDR3 sequence: CASSVAGLGQGNGYTF. The CDR3 nucleotides are TGTGCCAGCAGCGTAGCGGGACTTGGACAGGGGAATGGCTACACCTTC.

A note on this clonotype: Compared with germline, one end of the junction differs, possibly owing to a read error. The J gene is TRBJ2-1, the V gene TRBV20-1; 7 nucleotides align to TRBD2. CDR3 length: 20 residues. Germline CDR1 is DFQATT and CDR2 is SNEGSKA (reference sequence). The CDR3 sequence is CSARDHLRRGSWSSYNEQFF. Here the CDR3 DNA reads TGCAGTGCCAGAGATCACCTTCGGCGGGGGTCCTGGAGCTCCTACAATGAGCAGTTCTTC.

CDR3 nucleotide sequence: TGCGCCAGCAGCGAAGCCGGGACGGGAAACTATGGCTACACCTTC. It yields the protein CASSEAGTGNYGYTF. This chain connects TRBV5-1 to TRBJ1-2; tentatively, D is TRBD1 (5 bases). The CDR3 is 15 residues long. Trimming took 4 bases from V and 2 from J, leaving 15 bases between them. CDR1 and CDR2 from the germline V gene are SGHRS and YFSETQ.

This clonotype showed up just a few times. V usage is TRBV6-1 and J usage is TRBJ2-3; 12 bases line up with TRBD2. The CDR3 is made up of 16 amino acids. Germline assignment: CDR1 MNHNS and CDR2 SASEGT. Trimming cost V 4 bases and J 5 bases; bases outside gene matches: 7. CDR3 bases: TGTGCCAGCAGTGCCCTACTAGCGGGGGGTGAAGATACGCAGTATTTT. Translation: CASSALLAGGEDTQYF.

The chain has TRBV29-1 and TRBJ2-7; unclear D gene. Germline V CDR1 and CDR2: SQVTM, ANQGSEA. V gave up 6 bases and J gave up 2 bases, with 14 bases separating them. CDR3 length: 13 amino acids. CDR3: CSVTEQSPYEQYF. In DNA, the CDR3 is TGCAGCGTCACTGAACAGAGTCCCTACGAGCAGTACTTC.

This clonotype was found a few times. This sequence joins TRBV29-1 and TRBJ2-4, with D perhaps being TRBD1 or TRBD2 (6 bases each). Germline V gene data show CDR1 as SQVTM and CDR2 as ANQGSEA. The CDR3 runs 13 residues. V lost 3 bases to trimming and J lost 5 bases, with 11 bases between them. CDR3: CSVDSGAQNIQYF. As DNA, the CDR3 is TGCAGCGTTGATTCGGGGGCCCAAAACATTCAGTACTTC.

V usage is TRBV7-3 and J usage is TRBJ2-7, with 10 nucleotides matching TRBD1. The V gene's germline CDR1 is SGHTA and CDR2 FQGTGA. Trimming removed 7 bases from V and 7 bases from J; junction bases left unmatched: 13. The CDR3 length is 15 residues. CDR3 region: CASTPTGGTYNEQYF. The CDR3 coding sequence is TGTGCCAGCACTCCGACAGGGGGCACCTACAATGAGCAGTACTTC. Based on the CDR3 plus reference TRBV7-3 and TRBJ2-7, the full variable domain is GAGVSQTPSNKVTEKGKYVELRCDPISGHTALYWYRQSLGQGPEFLIYFQGTGAADDSGLPNDRFFAVRPEGSVSTLKIQRTERGDSAVYLCASTPTGGTYNEQYFGPGTRLTVT.

This clonotype was counted between two and nine times. J is TRBJ2-7 and V is TRBV12-3 or TRBV12-4; D may correspond to TRBD1 or TRBD2 (5 bases each). The CDR3 has 11 residues. Trimming stripped 6 bases from V and 9 bases from J, with 12 bases between. The CDR3 region has the DNA TGTGCCAGCAGATCCGGGACGACGCAGTACTTC. It encodes CASRSGTTQYF.

This clonotype was observed a handful of times. The CDR3 nucleotides are TGTGCCAGCAGCTTACTAGCATACTACGAGCAGTACTTC. It yields the protein CASSLLAYYEQYF. J is TRBJ2-7 and V is TRBV7-9, with D perhaps TRBD2 (5 bases). Deletions cut 2 bases from V and 3 bases from J, with 8 bases between. Germline CDR1 reads SEHNR; CDR2 reads FQNEAQ (reference sequence). The CDR3 covers 13 residues.

The CDR3 sequence is CASSQEDVLTF. The CDR3, as DNA: TGCGCCAGCAGCCAAGAAGACGTCCTGACTTTC. This chain joins TRBV4-1 and TRBJ2-6; D is uncertain. Trimming stripped 0 bases from V and 11 bases from J, with 2 bases between. The CDR3 sequence is 11 residues long. The germline gives CDR1 MGHRA, CDR2 YSYEKL.